This T cell receptor beta chain was sequenced in a study of human CD8 memory T cell subsets. Study-level results: Stem-like memory and precursor exhausted T cell repertoires barely overlapped. No chain other than the T cell receptor beta chain was sequenced.

Worth noting for this clonotype: The antigen remains undetermined.

The CDR3 has 14 residues. Per germline, CDR1 SGHNT and CDR2 YYREEE (reference sequence). Preparation of the TCR beta libraries relied on UMI-labeled 5' RACE. Following a re-call of the 5' RACE reads, TCRdb has one entry per CDR3 protein and lacks DNA. Its clone listing holds about 9,000 distinct CDR3 sequences. Classification as TPEX applied to CCR7+ PD-1+ TIGIT+ early memory CD8+ T cells bearing exhausted-like traits. Enriched by negative magnetic separation, total CD8+ T cells were obtained. Duplicate vials of some 140,000 sorted CD8+ T cells per subset supplied the RNA. The sequence derives from a human donor in good health. The chain combines TRBV5-4 with TRBJ1-5; absent DNA, TCRdb's TRBD1 call cannot be checked. The sequenced material came from CD8+ T cells from PBMCs. CDR3 region: CASSNSTGGQPQHF. Looking up the rest from reference TRBV5-4 and TRBJ1-5 gives the full variable domain: ETGVTQSPTHLIKTRGQQVTLRCSSQSGHNTVSWYQQALGQGPQFIFQYYREEENGRGNFPPRFSGLQFPNYSSELNVNALELDDSALYLCASSNSTGGQPQHFGDGTRLSIL.